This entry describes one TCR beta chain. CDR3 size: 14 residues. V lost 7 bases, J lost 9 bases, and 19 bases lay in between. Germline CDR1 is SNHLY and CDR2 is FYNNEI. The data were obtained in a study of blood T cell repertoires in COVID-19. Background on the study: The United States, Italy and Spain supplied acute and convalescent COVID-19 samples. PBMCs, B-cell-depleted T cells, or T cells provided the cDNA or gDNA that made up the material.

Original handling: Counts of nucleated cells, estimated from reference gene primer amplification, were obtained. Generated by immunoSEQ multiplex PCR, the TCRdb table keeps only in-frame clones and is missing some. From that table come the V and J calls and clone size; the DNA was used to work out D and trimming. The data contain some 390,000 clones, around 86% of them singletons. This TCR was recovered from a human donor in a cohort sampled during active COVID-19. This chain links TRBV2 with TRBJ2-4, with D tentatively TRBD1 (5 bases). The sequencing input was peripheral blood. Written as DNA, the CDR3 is TGTGCCAGCAAATCGCGACAGACTCATGGCATTCAGTACTTC. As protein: CASKSRQTHGIQYF.